This T cell receptor (beta chain) was recovered during a study of early T cells in non-severe SARS-CoV-2 infection. One entry per CDR3 protein results from TCRdb running MiXCR on the 5' RACE reads. The data show about 60,000 distinct CDR3 sequences, under 15% seen once. This clonotype was detected many times. Sequencing input: whole blood. This receptor was identified in an adult who was a healthcare worker with PCR-confirmed SARS-CoV-2 infection or an uninfected control (not recorded which).

CDR3 coding DNA: TGTGCCAGCAGCGGTACGTCGGGGGCAACCTACAATGAGCAGTTCTTC. Protein: CASSGTSGATYNEQFF. V is TRBV7-6 and J is TRBJ2-1; D could derive from TRBD1 or TRBD2 (6 bases each). Germline V gene sequence: CDR1 SGHVS, CDR2 FNYEAQ. The CDR3 has 16 residues. V was pared by 5 bases and J by 2 bases, with 16 bases between.